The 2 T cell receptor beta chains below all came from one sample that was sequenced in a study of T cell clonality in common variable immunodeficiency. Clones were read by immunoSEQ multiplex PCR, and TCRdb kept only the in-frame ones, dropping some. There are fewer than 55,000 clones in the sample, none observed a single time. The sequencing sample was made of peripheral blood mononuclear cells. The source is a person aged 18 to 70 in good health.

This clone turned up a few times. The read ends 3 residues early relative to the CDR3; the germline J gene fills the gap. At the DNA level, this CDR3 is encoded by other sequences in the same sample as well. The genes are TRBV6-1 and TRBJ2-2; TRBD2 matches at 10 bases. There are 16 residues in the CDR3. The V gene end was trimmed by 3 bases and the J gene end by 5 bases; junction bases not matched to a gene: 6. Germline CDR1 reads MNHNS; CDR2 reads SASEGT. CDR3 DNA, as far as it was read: TGTGCCAGCAGTGAGCTAGCGGGAGATGGGACCGGGGAG. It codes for CASSELAGDGTGE. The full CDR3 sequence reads CASSELAGDGTGELFF.

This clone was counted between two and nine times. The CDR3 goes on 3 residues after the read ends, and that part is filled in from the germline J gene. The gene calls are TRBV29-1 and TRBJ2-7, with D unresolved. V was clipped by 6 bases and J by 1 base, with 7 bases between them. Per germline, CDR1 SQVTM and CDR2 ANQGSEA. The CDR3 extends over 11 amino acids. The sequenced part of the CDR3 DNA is TGCAGCGTCTCAGGTTCCTACGAG. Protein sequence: CSVSGSYE. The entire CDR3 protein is CSVSGSYEQYF.